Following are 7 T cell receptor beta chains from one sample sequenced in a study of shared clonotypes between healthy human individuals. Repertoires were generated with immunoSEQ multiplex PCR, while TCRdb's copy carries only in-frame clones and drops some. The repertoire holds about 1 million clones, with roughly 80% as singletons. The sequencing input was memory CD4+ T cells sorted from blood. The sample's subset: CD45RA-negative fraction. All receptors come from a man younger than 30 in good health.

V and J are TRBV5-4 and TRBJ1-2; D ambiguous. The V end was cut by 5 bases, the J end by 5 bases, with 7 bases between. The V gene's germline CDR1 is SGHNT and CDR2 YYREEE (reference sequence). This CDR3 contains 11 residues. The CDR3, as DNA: TGTGCCAGCAGTGGACTATATGGCTACACCTTC. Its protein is CASSGLYGYTF.

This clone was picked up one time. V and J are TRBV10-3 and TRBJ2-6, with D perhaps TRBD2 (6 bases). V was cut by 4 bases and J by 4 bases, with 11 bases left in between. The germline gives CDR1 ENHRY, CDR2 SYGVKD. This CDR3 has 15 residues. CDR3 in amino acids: CAISVGGKGANVLTF. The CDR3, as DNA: TGTGCCATCAGTGTCGGAGGGAAGGGGGCCAACGTCCTGACTTTC.

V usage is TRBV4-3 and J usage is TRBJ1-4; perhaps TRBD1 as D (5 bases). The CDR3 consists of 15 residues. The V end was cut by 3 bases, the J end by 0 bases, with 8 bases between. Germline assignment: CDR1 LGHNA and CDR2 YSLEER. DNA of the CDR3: TGCGCCAGCAGCCAGGGGGACTCAACTAATGAAAAACTGTTTTTT. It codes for CASSQGDSTNEKLFF.

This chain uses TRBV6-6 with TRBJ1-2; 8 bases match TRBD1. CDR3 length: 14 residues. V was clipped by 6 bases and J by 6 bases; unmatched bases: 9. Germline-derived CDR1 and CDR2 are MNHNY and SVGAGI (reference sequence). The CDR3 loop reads CASSPPGGLNGYTF. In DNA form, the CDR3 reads TGTGCCAGCAGCCCCCCAGGGGGCCTCAATGGCTACACCTTC.

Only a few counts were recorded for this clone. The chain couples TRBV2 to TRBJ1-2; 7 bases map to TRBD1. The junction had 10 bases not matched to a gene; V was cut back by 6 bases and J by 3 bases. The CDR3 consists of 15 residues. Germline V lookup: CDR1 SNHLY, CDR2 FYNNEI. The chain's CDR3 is CASREGAGEYYGYTF. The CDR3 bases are TGTGCCAGCAGAGAGGGGGCAGGGGAATACTATGGCTACACCTTC. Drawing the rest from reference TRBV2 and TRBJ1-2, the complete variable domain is EPEVTQTPSHQVTQMGQEVILRCVPISNHLYFYWYRQILGQKVEFLVSFYNNEISEKSEIFDDQFSVERPDGSNFTLKIRSTKLEDSAMYFCASREGAGEYYGYTFGSGTRLTVV.

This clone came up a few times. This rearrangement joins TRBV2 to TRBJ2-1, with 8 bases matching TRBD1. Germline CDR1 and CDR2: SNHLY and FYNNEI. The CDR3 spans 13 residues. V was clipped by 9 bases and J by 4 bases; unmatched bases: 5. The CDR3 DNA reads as TGTGCCAGGCAGGGGGCCCTTTACAATGAGCAGTTCTTC. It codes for CARQGALYNEQFF.

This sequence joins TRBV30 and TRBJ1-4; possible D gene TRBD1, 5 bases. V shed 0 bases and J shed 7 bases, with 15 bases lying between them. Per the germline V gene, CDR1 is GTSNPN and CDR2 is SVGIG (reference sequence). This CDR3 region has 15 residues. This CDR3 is CAWSVGQKTGEKLFF. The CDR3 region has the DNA TGTGCCTGGAGTGTGGGGCAGAAAACGGGTGAAAAACTGTTTTTT.